This T cell receptor beta chain is drawn from a study of T cells in severe cutaneous drug reactions. Study overall: Patients came from Taiwan, Thailand and a European registry, 2011 to 2018.

Carbamazepine had induced Stevens-Johnson syndrome or toxic epidermal necrolysis in the sequenced donors. The iRepertoire multiplex PCR system with TCR subtype-specific primers built both bulk and single-cell libraries. Using the multiplex PCR reads, TCRdb records one entry per CDR3 protein without DNA. The sample has just over 20,000 distinct CDR3 sequences. The sequencing input was PBMCs. This receptor was taken from a human donor with toxic epidermal necrolysis, a severe cutaneous drug reaction.

CDR3 residues: CATGRDLYGYTF. This rearrangement joins TRBV24-1 to TRBJ1-2; there is no DNA to check the TCRdb D call of TRBD1. Germline V gene data show CDR1 as KGHDR and CDR2 as SFDVKD. The CDR3 covers 12 residues.